The rows below give T cell receptor beta chains drawn from one sample of a study of blood T cell repertoires in COVID-19. This table comes from immunoSEQ multiplex PCR, and its TCRdb copy is limited to in-frame clones, with some not included. This table holds hundreds of thousands of clones, 70% to 90% found once. What was sequenced was PBMCs or T cells enriched from blood (not recorded which). The receptors originated from a woman in her 40s who had recovered from COVID-19. CDR3s include the opening cysteine and the closing phenylalanine or tryptophan. The order of the fields is J gene, clone size, D gene, V gene, CDR3 DNA, CDR3 protein. A D gene is named only where the DNA matches it firmly. Size tells how often a clone was seen (once, few, many) or the class of an expanded clone, and some rows leave it out.

TRBJ2-3 . . TRBV2 TGTGCCAGCAGTGGGGGGAGGGGGACTTCAGATACGCAGTATTTT CASSGGRGTSDTQYF
TRBJ2-5 . TRBD2 TRBV6-5 TGTGCCAGCAGTTACTCGGGACTACACCTAACGGCCCAGTACTTC CASSYSGLHLTAQYF
TRBJ2-3 . . TRBV2 TGTGCCAGCAAGCGGGACACAGAAAGAGATACGCAGTATTTT CASKRDTERDTQYF
TRBJ1-1 . . TRBV9 TGTGCCAGCAGCGTAGTTAGCAGGGTGGGGGAAGCTTTCTTT CASSVVSRVGEAFF
TRBJ2-4 . . TRBV7-3 TGTGCCAGCAGCTTATCGCCGGGAAACATTCAGTACTTC CASSLSPGNIQYF
TRBJ1-1 . TRBD1 TRBV7-9 TGTGCCAGCAGCATTCCTCCGGGACAGGGGAACACTGAAGCTTTCTTT CASSIPPGQGNTEAFF
TRBJ2-3 . . TRBV4-3 TGCGCCAGCAGCCGGCAGGGCACCTCAACAGATACGCAGTATTTT CASSRQGTSTDTQYF
TRBJ2-1 . TRBD1 TRBV5-1 TGCGCCAGCAGCTTGGGCCAGGGGGCAGCCAATGAGCAGTTCTTC CASSLGQGAANEQFF
TRBJ2-7 . TRBD1 TRBV5-1 TGCGCCAGCAGCTTCGCCGGGACAGGGGGCGCCGAGCAGTACTTC CASSFAGTGGAEQYF
TRBJ2-3 many . TRBV2 TGTGCCAGCAGTGAACCCTTCACAGATACGCAGTATTTT CASSEPFTDTQYF
TRBJ2-1 . TRBD2 TRBV15 TGTGCCACCAGCAGAGAACCTCTAGCGGCGTCCAGGAATGAGCAGTTCTTC CATSREPLAASRNEQFF
TRBJ1-5 . . TRBV28 TGTGCCAGCAGCTCCCCCGGGCAGGGGAGCAATCAGCCCCAGCATTTT CASSSPGQGSNQPQHF
TRBJ2-1 . TRBD2 TRBV9 TGTGCCAGCAGCGTAGCCGGGACTAGCGGGAACGATGAGCAGTTCTTC CASSVAGTSGNDEQFF
TRBJ2-7 . TRBD2 TRBV28 TGTGCCAGCAGTTTTAGCGGGAGTTTCGTGCAGTACTTC CASSFSGSFVQYF
TRBJ2-1 . . TRBV2 TGTGCCAGCAGTGAAAGCCGACTAGAGCAGTTCTTC CASSESRLEQFF
TRBJ1-3 . . TRBV7-9 TGTGCCAGCATCACTTCTGGAAACACCATATATTTT CASITSGNTIYF
TRBJ2-7 . TRBD1 TRBV6-5 TGTGCCAGCAGTTTCGACAGGGGAGACTACGAGCAGTACTTC CASSFDRGDYEQYF
TRBJ1-6 . . TRBV11-2 TGTGCCAGCAGCTTAGGTGACGGGGTGTCCCTCCACTTT CASSLGDGVSLHF
TRBJ1-5 . TRBD1 TRBV19 TGTGCCACTGGGACAGGGATGAGTCAGCCCCAGCATTTT CATGTGMSQPQHF
TRBJ2-3 . TRBD2 TRBV2 TGTGCCAGCAGTGATCACGGACTAGCCACAGATACGCAGTATTTT CASSDHGLATDTQYF
TRBJ2-3 . . TRBV6-5 TGTGCCAGCAGTTACCGGGAATCGGCAGATACGCAGTATTTT CASSYRESADTQYF
TRBJ1-2 . TRBD1 TRBV28 TGTGCCAGCAGTTTGTGGACAGGTGGGAACTATGGCTACACCTTC CASSLWTGGNYGYTF
TRBJ1-5 few . TRBV2 TGTGCCAGCAGTGAATCAGGGGATCAGCCCCAGCATTTT CASSESGDQPQHF
TRBJ1-6 . TRBD1 TRBV25-1 TGTGCCAGCAGTAGTAGGACAGGCAATTCACCCCTCCACTTT CASSSRTGNSPLHF
TRBJ2-5 . . TRBV6-5 TGTGCCAGCAGTTTCCCAGGGCGAGAGACCCAGTACTTC CASSFPGRETQYF
TRBJ1-1 . . TRBV6-6 TGTGCCAGCAGATCTGGGGGGAACCCGAACACTGAAGCTTTCTTT CASRSGGNPNTEAFF
TRBJ2-2 once . TRBV7-6 TGTGCCAGCAGCAGCCTGTCCACCGGGGAGCTGTTTTTT CASSSLSTGELFF
TRBJ2-4 . TRBD2 TRBV6-5 TGTGCCAGCAGTTACTCTAGCGGGCGAGCCAAAAACATTCAGTACTTC CASSYSSGRAKNIQYF
TRBJ1-2 . . TRBV7-2 TGTGCCAGCAGCCTGACAGCCGCCGGGCTGGGGTACGCCTTC CASSLTAAGLGYAF
TRBJ2-7 . TRBD2 TRBV9 TGTGCCAGCAGCGTAGCCGGCGGGAGTTCGTACGAGCAGTACTTC CASSVAGGSSYEQYF
TRBJ1-5 . . TRBV4-3 TGCGCCAGCAGCCAAGATTGGGGGGGTGCCAGCAATCAGCCCCAGCATTTT CASSQDWGGASNQPQHF
TRBJ1-6 . . TRBV18 TGTGCCAGCTCAACGAGCGGGTTGGATTCACCCCTCCACTTT CASSTSGLDSPLHF
TRBJ2-1 . TRBD2 TRBV9 TGTGCCAGCAGCGCGGGGGGTCTCGCTCATGAGCAGTTCTTC CASSAGGLAHEQFF
TRBJ2-3 . TRBD1 TRBV10-3 TGTGCCATTGACCGGGACAGGGAATTCACAGATACGCAGTATTTT CAIDRDREFTDTQYF
TRBJ1-6 . . TRBV28 TGTGCCAGCCTCGCGGGCCCCTCCTATAATTCACCCCTCCACTTT CASLAGPSYNSPLHF
TRBJ2-3 . TRBD2 TRBV25-1 TGTGCAACTCGGAGCGGGGGCGAAGATACGCAGTATTTT CATRSGGEDTQYF
TRBJ1-5 . . TRBV19 TGTGCCAGTAGTCCTCAGGACAGTAGAAATCAGCCCCAGCATTTT CASSPQDSRNQPQHF
TRBJ2-3 once TRBD2 TRBV9 TGTGCCAGCAGTCCTAGCGGGACAAACACAGATACGCAGTATTTT CASSPSGTNTDTQYF